A single sample is the source of the 27 T cell receptor beta chains below, sequenced in a study of blood T cell repertoires in COVID-19 (dated by TCRdb to 2018 to 2021). Library preparation used the immunoSEQ multiplex PCR assay. TCRdb mirrors the immuneACCESS table, restricted to in-frame sequences. Some clones are absent from its copies; in checked studies, under half trace to an unresolved V gene, and the reason for the others is unknown. In all, the sample holds 95,000 to 150,000 clones, and approximately 80% of those were seen once. The ten largest make up around 25% of the sample. The sequencing sample was made of peripheral blood. The receptor source for this set is a human donor in a cohort sampled during active COVID-19.

V and J are TRBV6-6 and TRBJ1-5, with 8 bases fitting TRBD1. The V gene end was trimmed by 0 bases and the J gene end by 1 base; junction bases not matched to a gene: 2. Per the germline V gene, CDR1 is MNHNY and CDR2 is SVGAGI (reference sequence). The CDR3 runs 16 residues. In nucleotides, the CDR3 is TGTGCCAGCAGTTACTCCTGGACAGGGAGCAATCAGCCCCAGCATTTT. It codes for CASSYSWTGSNQPQHF.

The chain joins TRBV10-3 to TRBJ2-7; 12 positions agree with TRBD1. CDR3 length equals 15 residues. With V trimmed by 2 bases and J by 3 bases, 2 bases remained unmatched. Germline assignment: CDR1 ENHRY and CDR2 SYGVKD. Written as DNA, the CDR3 is TGTGCCATCAGTGAGGGGACAGGGGGCAACTACGAGCAGTACTTC. It yields the protein CAISEGTGGNYEQYF.

The chain couples TRBV19 to TRBJ1-3; possibly TRBD1 for D (5 bases). Deletions cut 6 bases from V and 0 bases from J, with 15 bases between. The CDR3 has 16 residues. Germline V gene lookup returns CDR1 LNHDA and CDR2 SQIVND (reference sequence). CDR3 DNA sequence: TGTGCCAGTAGGGGGGACTCAAGCCTCTCTGGAAACACCATATATTTT. The encoded protein is CASRGDSSLSGNTIYF. The variable domain in full, with the rest retrieved from reference TRBV19 and TRBJ1-3, is DGGITQSPKYLFRKEGQNVTLSCEQNLNHDAMYWYRQDPGQGLRLIYYSQIVNDFQKGDIAEGYSVSREKKESFPLTVTSAQKNPTAFYLCASRGDSSLSGNTIYFGEGSWLTVV.

The rearrangement joins TRBV19 to TRBJ1-1, with D possibly TRBD1 on 5 matching bases. V was trimmed by 5 bases and J by 5 bases, leaving 24 bases between them. CDR3 length: 17 amino acids. In germline, CDR1 is LNHDA, CDR2 SQIVND (reference sequence). The CDR3 coding sequence is TGTGCCAGTAGTGGGGGACTATTCGGGGGGATCAGAACTGAAGCTTTCTTT. It codes for CASSGGLFGGIRTEAFF.

The CDR3 region is CASSLRGEQFF. CDR3 coding DNA: TGTGCCAGCAGCTTAAGAGGGGAGCAGTTCTTC. The V gene is TRBV28, the J gene TRBJ2-1; D is possibly TRBD2 (5 bases). In germline, CDR1 is MDHEN, CDR2 SYDVKM. The CDR3 runs to 11 residues. With 6 bases removed from V and 10 bases from J, the gap between germline ends came to 10 bases.

The V gene is TRBV6-5, the J gene TRBJ2-1; 8 nucleotides match TRBD1. Germline V gene sequence: CDR1 MNHEY, CDR2 SVGAGI. This CDR3 is built from 13 residues. J lost 6 bases, V lost 5 bases, and 3 bases had no gene match. The CDR3, as DNA: TGTGCCAGCAGTCCGACAGGGGCCAATGAGCAGTTCTTC. This gives the protein CASSPTGANEQFF.

This chain joins TRBV7-2 and TRBJ2-5; 10 bases match TRBD1. The CDR3 runs 15 residues. The germline V gene encodes CDR1 SGHTA and CDR2 FQGNSA. J lost 5 bases, V lost 4 bases, and 7 bases had no gene match. CDR3 sequence: CASSWRDRGSETQYF. CDR3 DNA sequence: TGTGCCAGCAGCTGGCGGGACAGGGGCTCGGAGACCCAGTACTTC.

The chain carries TRBV19 and TRBJ1-2; 12 bases align to TRBD1. Germline CDR1 is LNHDA and CDR2 is SQIVND (reference sequence). CDR3 length: 15 residues. V gave up 3 bases and J gave up 8 bases; unmatched junction bases: 7. This CDR3 is CASSISGQGARGYTF. In DNA, the CDR3 is TGTGCCAGTAGTATTTCGGGACAGGGGGCGAGGGGCTACACCTTC. Supplemented by reference TRBV19 and TRBJ1-2, the full variable domain reads DGGITQSPKYLFRKEGQNVTLSCEQNLNHDAMYWYRQDPGQGLRLIYYSQIVNDFQKGDIAEGYSVSREKKESFPLTVTSAQKNPTAFYLCASSISGQGARGYTFGSGTRLTVV.

The CDR3: CATSRDIMGASYGYTF. DNA of the CDR3: TGTGCCACCAGCAGAGATATTATGGGGGCTAGCTATGGCTACACCTTC. The gene calls are TRBV15 and TRBJ1-2; maybe TRBD1 (6 bases). V was cut by 0 bases and J by 4 bases, with 15 bases left in between. Germline V gene lookup returns CDR1 LNHNV and CDR2 YYDKDF (reference sequence). This CDR3 is 16 amino acids long.

This rearrangement joins TRBV7-2 to TRBJ1-4; 8 bases agree with TRBD1. This CDR3 has 16 amino acids. V lost 5 bases and J lost 5; bases outside the gene matches: 10. The germline V gene encodes CDR1 SGHTA and CDR2 FQGNSA. The CDR3 region has the DNA TGTGCCAGCAGCGACCGGACAGGGTCGGGAAATGAAAAACTGTTTTTT. Translating it yields CASSDRTGSGNEKLFF.

The gene calls are TRBV6-2 or TRBV6-3 and TRBJ2-5; D unclear. Germline-derived CDR1 and CDR2 are MNHEY and SVGEGT. V shed 6 bases and J shed 5 bases, with 13 bases lying between them. CDR3 size: 13 residues. The CDR3 DNA follows: TGTGCCAGCAGCCGCCCCAAGCCGGAGACCCAGTACTTC. Its translation is CASSRPKPETQYF.

This rearrangement joins TRBV7-2 to TRBJ2-2; TRBD1 agrees at 11 bases. CDR1 and CDR2 from the germline V gene are SGHTA and FQGNSA. The CDR3 length is 18 residues. The ends lost 2 bases at V and 5 bases at J; junction bases unmatched: 10. The CDR3 DNA reads as TGTGCCAGCAGCTTAAGGGTACCCCGGGACAGGGGGACCGGGGAGCTGTTTTTT. Translation: CASSLRVPRDRGTGELFF. The full variable domain, with the rest looked up from reference TRBV7-2 and TRBJ2-2, is GAGVSQSPSNKVTEKGKDVELRCDPISGHTALYWYRQSLGQGLEFLIYFQGNSAPDKSGLPSDRFSAERTGGSVSTLTIQRTQQEDSAVYLCASSLRVPRDRGTGELFFGEGSRLTVL.

V gene TRBV9 combines with J gene TRBJ1-2; 10 bases match TRBD1. CDR3 size: 14 residues. In germline, CDR1 is SGDLS, CDR2 YYNGEE. Unmatched junction bases numbered 4, after V lost 2 bases and J lost 6 bases. The CDR3 region has the DNA TGTGCCAGCAGCGTGGGACAGGGGCGGGATGGCTACACCTTC. Residues: CASSVGQGRDGYTF.

The gene calls are TRBV5-4 and TRBJ2-6; D might be TRBD1 (6 bases). V dropped 0 bases and J dropped 7 bases, with 14 bases sitting between them. The CDR3 length is 16 residues. CDR1 is SGHNT and CDR2 is YYREEE in the germline V gene (reference sequence). CDR3 protein: CASSLDRARGANVLTF. The CDR3 DNA sequence: TGTGCCAGCAGCTTGGACAGGGCCCGGGGAGCCAACGTCCTGACTTTC.

The gene calls are TRBV9 and TRBJ2-7; 7 nucleotides match TRBD2. There are 15 residues in the CDR3. The V gene end was trimmed by 3 bases and the J gene end by 6 bases; junction bases not matched to a gene: 12. Per germline, CDR1 SGDLS and CDR2 YYNGEE. The DNA for the CDR3 is TGTGCCAGCAGCGAACGACTAGCCTCGGGGGGCGAGCAGTACTTC. Translated, it gives CASSERLASGGEQYF. The whole variable domain, filled in from reference TRBV9 and TRBJ2-7, reads DSGVTQTPKHLITATGQRVTLRCSPRSGDLSVYWYQQSLDQGLQFLIQYYNGEERAKGNILERFSAQQFPDLHSELNLSSLELGDSALYFCASSERLASGGEQYFGPGTRLTVT.

The chain has TRBV11-1 and TRBJ2-3; a possible D gene is TRBD1 (5 bases). Germline CDR1 SGHAT, CDR2 FQDESV (reference sequence). This CDR3 region has 15 residues. V was trimmed by 5 bases and J by 2 bases, leaving 14 bases between them. The DNA of the CDR3 is TGTGCCAGCAGCGCCGACAGAATAGCCACAGATACGCAGTATTTT. This sequence encodes CASSADRIATDTQYF.

The CDR3 sequence is CASSFGTVNEKLFF. Written as DNA, the CDR3 is TGTGCCAGCAGCTTCGGGACAGTTAATGAAAAACTGTTTTTT. The chain couples TRBV5-4 to TRBJ1-4, with TRBD1 identical over 7 bases. From germline, CDR1 is SGHNT and CDR2 YYREEE (reference sequence). The V gene end was trimmed by 2 bases and the J gene end by 4 bases; junction bases not matched to a gene: 2. The CDR3 runs to 14 residues.

The V and J genes are TRBV6-4 and TRBJ2-1; TRBD2 matches at 10 bases. V shed 1 base, J shed 4 bases, and the junction held 4 bases outside the gene matches. CDR3 length equals 16 residues. The V gene's germline CDR1 is MRHNA and CDR2 SNTAGT. CDR3 in DNA: TGTGCCAGCAGTGACTTCAGCGGGGGGGAGTACAATGAGCAGTTCTTC. Translation: CASSDFSGGEYNEQFF.

V is TRBV5-4 and J is TRBJ2-1; TRBD2 aligns across 10 bases. The CDR3 covers 16 residues. The J segment lost 1 base and the V segment lost 4 bases, leaving 5 bases of the junction unmatched. CDR1 SGHNT and CDR2 YYREEE come from the germline V gene (reference sequence). The CDR3 loop reads CASSRPSGSSYNEQFF. The CDR3 bases are TGTGCCAGCAGCCGGCCTAGCGGGAGTTCCTACAATGAGCAGTTCTTC. Combining the CDR3 with reference TRBV5-4 and TRBJ2-1 gives the whole variable domain ETGVTQSPTHLIKTRGQQVTLRCSSQSGHNTVSWYQQALGQGPQFIFQYYREEENGRGNFPPRFSGLQFPNYSSELNVNALELDDSALYLCASSRPSGSSYNEQFFGPGTRLTVL.

The genes are TRBV7-2 and TRBJ2-5; 8 bases fit TRBD2. Germline assignment: CDR1 SGHTA and CDR2 FQGNSA. V trimming: 0 bases; J trimming: 5 bases; junction bases outside the gene matches: 14. The CDR3 extends over 18 amino acids. CDR3 nucleotide sequence: TGTGCCAGCAGCTTAGCGCCAACGGGGGGGCCTGGGGCGGAGACCCAGTACTTC. This translates into CASSLAPTGGPGAETQYF.

The chain combines TRBV28 with TRBJ2-3; TRBD2 agrees at 9 bases. The germline gives CDR1 MDHEN, CDR2 SYDVKM. V shed 4 bases and J 4 bases; nucleotides not matched to a gene: 6. The CDR3 contains 15 residues. The CDR3 spells CASSSGTSSPDTQYF. The DNA for the CDR3 is TGTGCCAGCAGTTCCGGGACTAGCTCTCCAGATACGCAGTATTTT.

The chain has TRBV28 and TRBJ2-6, with TRBD1 as a possible D gene (6 bases). The CDR3 is 18 residues long. Germline CDR1 MDHEN, CDR2 SYDVKM. With 7 bases removed from V and 1 base from J, the gap between germline ends came to 20 bases. The CDR3 spells CASISQGIRLSGANVLTF. The CDR3 nucleotides are TGTGCCAGCATCTCGCAGGGGATTCGGTTGTCTGGGGCCAACGTCCTGACTTTC.

The chain joins TRBV4-2 to TRBJ1-3, with D possibly matching TRBD1 (6 bases). Between the trimmed V and J ends, which lost 2 bases and 0 bases, there was a span of 11 bases. The length of the CDR3 is 16 residues. Germline V CDR1 and CDR2: LGHNA, YNFKEQ. The CDR3 reads CASSQPTGSSGNTIYF. CDR3 bases: TGTGCCAGCAGCCAACCAACAGGGAGCTCTGGAAACACCATATATTTT.

The rearrangement joins TRBV5-6 to TRBJ2-3; TRBD1 matches 8 bases. The CDR3 spans 14 residues. Germline assignment: CDR1 SGHDT and CDR2 YYEEEE. The J segment lost 6 bases and the V segment lost 4 bases, leaving 7 bases of the junction unmatched. Here the CDR3 DNA reads TGTGCCAGCAGCCCGGACAGGGCCTGGGATACGCAGTATTTT. The encoded protein is CASSPDRAWDTQYF.

The chain recombines TRBV7-8 with TRBJ2-2; 11 positions match TRBD2. CDR3 size: 16 residues. Trimming cost V 5 bases and J 7 bases; bases outside gene matches: 9. CDR1 and CDR2 from the germline V gene are SGHVS and FQNEAQ. CDR3 residues: CASSLIAGGLGGELFF. CDR3 nucleotides: TGTGCCAGCAGCCTTATAGCGGGGGGGCTTGGCGGGGAGCTGTTTTTT.

The chain links TRBV5-5 to TRBJ1-6, with unresolved D. The germline V gene encodes CDR1 SGHKS and CDR2 YYEKEE (reference sequence). Trimming took 2 bases from V and 11 from J, leaving 11 bases between them. This CDR3 is 13 amino acids long. CDR3 nucleotides: TGTGCCAGCAGCTTAGAACTGAAGCCACCCCTCCACTTT. Protein product: CASSLELKPPLHF.

The chain links TRBV18 to TRBJ1-3; D uncertain. This CDR3 comprises 13 residues. V dropped 5 bases and J dropped 5 bases, with 10 bases sitting between them. Germline loops: CDR1 KGHSH, CDR2 LQKENI. The CDR3 coding sequence is TGTGCCAGCTCATCCGGGTCGAGAAACACCATATATTTT. It codes for CASSSGSRNTIYF.